The following is a TCR beta chain sequence with its context. Antigen specificity is unknown. This entry comes from a study of cytotoxic CD8 clonotypes in ibrutinib-treated CLL. The method was immunoSEQ multiplex PCR; TCRdb's version includes in-frame clones alone and lacks a portion of them. The data contain more than 110,000 clones, 70% to 90% of them singletons. The CDR3 has 15 amino acids. J gave up 9 bases and V 4 bases, and 12 bases lay outside the gene matches. From germline, CDR1 is MNHNS and CDR2 SASEGT. Overall study results and limits: Treatment saw public clonotypes, which were uncommon, either contract or stay stable.

The source is a human donor with chronic lymphocytic leukemia. This specimen consisted of PBMCs, obtained after 36 months of ibrutinib treatment. The rearrangement uses TRBV6-1 and TRBJ1-2; TRBD1 aligns across 9 bases. The CDR3 reads CASSVTVQGAVRYTF. As DNA, the CDR3 is TGTGCCAGCAGTGTTACGGTACAGGGGGCTGTCCGCTACACCTTC.